The sequence of this TCR beta chain was determined in a study of blood T cell repertoires in COVID-19. Germline values: CDR1 KGHSH, CDR2 LQKENI. This CDR3 is 15 amino acids long. V was pared by 2 bases and J by 4 bases, with 12 bases between. The assay was immunoSEQ multiplex PCR, and TCRdb's table has in-frame clones only and misses some. In the table there are tens of thousands of clones, approximately 90% of which are singletons. The rearrangement links TRBV18 to TRBJ1-3; the D is unclear. Sequenced sample: peripheral blood. The sequence was obtained from a human donor in a cohort sampled during active COVID-19. The CDR3 nucleotides read TGTGCCAGCTCACCAGGCGCAGCGGCAGGAAACACCATATATTTT. Its translation is CASSPGAAAGNTIYF.